The following is a T cell receptor (beta chain) sequence with its context. Recruits, aged roughly 18 to 90 years, lived in 20 to 30 US areas. Allocation to cohorts depended on clinical history reported by the participants. Germline V lookup: CDR1 LGHNA, CDR2 YSLEER. The J segment lost 2 bases and the V segment lost 4 bases, leaving 5 bases of the junction unmatched. The CDR3 runs 16 residues. The data originate from a study of blood T cell repertoires in COVID-19. The wider study: Recovered Cohort 3 donors showed two negative PCRs, clearance, or symptom resolution.

Authors' methods: Reference gene primer amplification in the assay estimated nucleated cell counts. Clones were read by immunoSEQ multiplex PCR, and TCRdb kept only the in-frame ones, dropping some. V, J and clone size are taken as reported in that table, and D and trimming were inferred from the DNA itself. The profile shows about 150,000 clones, roughly 85% of them singletons. The sequence was obtained from a woman between 65 and 79 years old in a cohort exposed to, infected with or recovered from COVID-19 (not recorded which). Sequencing input: PBMCs or T cells enriched from blood (not recorded which). This sequence joins TRBV4-3 and TRBJ2-5; 12 bases agree with TRBD2. The CDR3 nucleotides read TGCGCCAGCAGCCCTCGGACTAGCGGGGAGCAAGAGACCCAGTACTTC. Amino acid sequence: CASSPRTSGEQETQYF.